The 2 T cell receptor beta chains below come from one sample, sequenced in a study of blood T cell repertoires in COVID-19. Only in-frame clones appear in the TCRdb table, and some are missing; sequencing was by immunoSEQ multiplex PCR. The table has under 200,000 clones, approximately 80% seen once; the top ten hold around 10%. The specimen sequenced was peripheral blood. These receptors all stem from an elderly woman with active or convalescent COVID-19.

CDR3 region: CACVRGGNTEAFF. CDR3 bases: TGTGCCTGTGTGCGAGGGGGGAACACTGAAGCTTTCTTT. This chain uses TRBV30 with TRBJ1-1; D possibly corresponds to TRBD1 (6 bases). CDR1 GTSNPN and CDR2 SVGIG come from the germline V gene (reference sequence). Trimming took off 6 bases at V and 1 base at J, with 12 bases between the two ends. The CDR3 extends over 13 amino acids.

The CDR3 bases are TGTGCCAGCTCAACACCTTCAAGTACAGATACGCAGTATTTT. Its protein is CASSTPSSTDTQYF. The chain uses TRBV2 and TRBJ2-3, with unresolved D. Germline CDR1 reads SNHLY; CDR2 reads FYNNEI. V was clipped by 8 bases and J by 3 bases, with 15 bases between them. The CDR3 covers 14 residues. The whole variable domain, remainder taken from reference TRBV2 and TRBJ2-3, is EPEVTQTPSHQVTQMGQEVILRCVPISNHLYFYWYRQILGQKVEFLVSFYNNEISEKSEIFDDQFSVERPDGSNFTLKIRSTKLEDSAMYFCASSTPSSTDTQYFGPGTRLTVL.